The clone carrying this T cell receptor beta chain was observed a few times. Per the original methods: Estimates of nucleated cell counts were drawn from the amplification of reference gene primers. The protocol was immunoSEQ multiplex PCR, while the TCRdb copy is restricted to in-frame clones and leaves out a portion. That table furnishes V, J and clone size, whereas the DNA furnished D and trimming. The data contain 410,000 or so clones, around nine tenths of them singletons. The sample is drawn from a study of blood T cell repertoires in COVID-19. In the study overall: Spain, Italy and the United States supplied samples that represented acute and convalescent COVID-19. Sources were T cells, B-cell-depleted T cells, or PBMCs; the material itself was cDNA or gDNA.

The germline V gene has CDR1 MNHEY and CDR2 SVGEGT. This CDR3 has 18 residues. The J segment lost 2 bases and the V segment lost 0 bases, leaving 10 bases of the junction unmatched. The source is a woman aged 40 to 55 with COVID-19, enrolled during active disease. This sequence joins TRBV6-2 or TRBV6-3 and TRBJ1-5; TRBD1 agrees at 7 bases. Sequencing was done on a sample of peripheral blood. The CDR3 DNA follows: TGTGCCAGCAGTTACTCCACAGGGGCATCCTTCGGCAATCAGCCCCAGCATTTT. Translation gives CASSYSTGASFGNQPQHF.